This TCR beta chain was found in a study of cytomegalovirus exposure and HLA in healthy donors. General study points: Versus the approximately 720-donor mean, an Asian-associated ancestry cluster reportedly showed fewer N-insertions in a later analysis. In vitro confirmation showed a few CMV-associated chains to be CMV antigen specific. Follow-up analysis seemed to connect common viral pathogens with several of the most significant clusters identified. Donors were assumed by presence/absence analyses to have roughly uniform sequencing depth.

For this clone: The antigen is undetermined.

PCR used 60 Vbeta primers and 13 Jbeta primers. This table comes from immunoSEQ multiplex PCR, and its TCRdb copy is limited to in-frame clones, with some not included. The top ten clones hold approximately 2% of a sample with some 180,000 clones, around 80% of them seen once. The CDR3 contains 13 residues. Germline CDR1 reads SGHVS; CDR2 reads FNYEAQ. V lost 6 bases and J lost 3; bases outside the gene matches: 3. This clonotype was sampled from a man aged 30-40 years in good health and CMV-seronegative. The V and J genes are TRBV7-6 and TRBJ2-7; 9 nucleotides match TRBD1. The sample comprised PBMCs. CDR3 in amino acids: CASSTGGDYEQYF. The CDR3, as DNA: TGTGCCAGCAGTACAGGGGGCGACTACGAGCAGTACTTC.